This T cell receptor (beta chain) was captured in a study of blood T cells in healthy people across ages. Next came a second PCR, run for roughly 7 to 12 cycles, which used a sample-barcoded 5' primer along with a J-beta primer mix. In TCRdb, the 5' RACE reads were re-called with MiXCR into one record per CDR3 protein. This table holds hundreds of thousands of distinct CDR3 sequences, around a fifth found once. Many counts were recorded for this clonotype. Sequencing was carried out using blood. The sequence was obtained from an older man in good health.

The CDR3 protein is CASSTLRDTGAYEQYF. In nucleotides, the CDR3 is TGCGCCAGCAGCACCCTCCGGGACACGGGGGCCTACGAGCAGTACTTC. This chain joins TRBV5-1 and TRBJ2-7; D might be TRBD1 or TRBD2, each matching 6 bases. CDR1 is SGHRS, CDR2 YFSETQ, per germline. Trimming removed 4 bases at V and 2 bases at J, with 19 bases between. The CDR3 spans 16 residues.